This TCR beta chain is drawn from a study of cytomegalovirus exposure and HLA in healthy donors. Overall study: Ancestry clustering placed about 86% of several hundred genotyped donors in the Caucasian-associated cluster.

Study conclusions and caveats: Investigators reported 164 TCR beta chains as tied to cytomegalovirus. A previous analysis found most TCR beta V segments productive roughly 87% or roughly 30% of the time.

Trimming stripped 0 bases from V and 10 bases from J, with 14 bases between. This CDR3 region has 14 residues. Germline V gives CDR1 MGHRA, CDR2 YSYEKL. In regard to this clone: Antigen: not known.

The PCR ran on 60 Vbeta and 13 Jbeta primers. Sequenced by immunoSEQ multiplex PCR; TCRdb stores in-frame clones only, minus some. Of tens of thousands of clones in the sample, about 80% were seen once. The clonotype comes from a man aged 25-45 years in good health and CMV-seronegative. J is TRBJ2-3 and V is TRBV4-1; tentative D call: TRBD2 (7 bases). The sequencing input was PBMCs. The CDR3: CASSQDRGGTSQYF. The CDR3 DNA sequence: TGCGCCAGCAGCCAAGATAGGGGGGGCACCTCGCAGTATTTT.